This T cell receptor beta chain was retrieved from a study of blood T cell repertoires in COVID-19. Study as a whole: COVID-19 samples collected from the United States, Italy and Spain covered acute and convalescent phases. The analysed material was cDNA or gDNA that came from T cells, B-cell-depleted T cells, or PBMCs.

In germline, CDR1 is MNHEY, CDR2 SMNVEV (reference sequence). Trimming took 4 bases from V and 3 from J, leaving 7 bases between them. CDR3 length: 12 amino acids. In the study's own analysis: Reference gene primers were amplified, and this amplification served to estimate nucleated cell counts. Data came from immunoSEQ multiplex PCR; TCRdb stores just in-frame clones and leaves some out. That table is the source of V, J and clone size, and D and trimming were worked out from the DNA. The sample consists of approximately 92,000 clones, about 82% of them appearing once. The sample comprised peripheral blood. This sequence originates from a woman in her fifties or sixties in a cohort sampled during active or convalescent COVID-19. This chain joins TRBV27 and TRBJ2-7; the D gene is possibly TRBD2 (5 bases). CDR3 sequence reads: CASSSGSYEQYF. The CDR3 region has the DNA TGTGCCAGCAGTTCGGGGAGCTACGAGCAGTACTTC.